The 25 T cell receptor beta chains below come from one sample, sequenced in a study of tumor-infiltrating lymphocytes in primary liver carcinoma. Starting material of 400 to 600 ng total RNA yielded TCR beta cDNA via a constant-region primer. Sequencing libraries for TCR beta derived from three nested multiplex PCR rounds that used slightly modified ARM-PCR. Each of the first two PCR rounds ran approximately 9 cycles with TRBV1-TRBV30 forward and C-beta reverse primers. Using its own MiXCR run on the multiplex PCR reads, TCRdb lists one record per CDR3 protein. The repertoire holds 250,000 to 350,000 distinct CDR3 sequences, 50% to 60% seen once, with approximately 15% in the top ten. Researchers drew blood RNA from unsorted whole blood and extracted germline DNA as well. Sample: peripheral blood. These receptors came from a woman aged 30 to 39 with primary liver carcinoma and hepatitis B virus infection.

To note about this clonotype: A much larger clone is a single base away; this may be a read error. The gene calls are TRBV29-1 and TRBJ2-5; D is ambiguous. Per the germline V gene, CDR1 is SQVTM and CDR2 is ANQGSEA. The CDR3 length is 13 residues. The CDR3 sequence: CCVGIRKQETQYF. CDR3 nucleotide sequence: TGCTGCGTTGGAATCAGGAAACAAGAGACCCAGTACTTC.

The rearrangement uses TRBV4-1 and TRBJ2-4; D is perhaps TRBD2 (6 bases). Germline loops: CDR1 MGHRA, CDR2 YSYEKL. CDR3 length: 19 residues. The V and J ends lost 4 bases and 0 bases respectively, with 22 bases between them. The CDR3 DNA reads TGCGCCAGCAGCCGAGAATGGCGGGAAGGGTTCCTAGCCAAAAACATTCAGTACTTC. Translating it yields CASSREWREGFLAKNIQYF.

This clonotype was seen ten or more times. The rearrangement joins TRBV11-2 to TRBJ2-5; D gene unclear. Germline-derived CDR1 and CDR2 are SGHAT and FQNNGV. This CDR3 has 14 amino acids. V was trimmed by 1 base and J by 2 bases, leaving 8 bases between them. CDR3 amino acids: CASSLVDQQETQYF. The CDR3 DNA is TGTGCCAGCAGCTTAGTAGACCAGCAAGAGACCCAGTACTTC.

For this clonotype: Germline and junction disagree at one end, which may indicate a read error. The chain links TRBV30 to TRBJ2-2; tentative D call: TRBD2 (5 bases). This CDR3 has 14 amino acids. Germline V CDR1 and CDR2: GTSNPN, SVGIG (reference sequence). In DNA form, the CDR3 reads TGTGCCTGGAGTGTGGGCCCGAACACCGGGAAGCTGTTTTTT. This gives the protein CAWSVGPNTGKLFF.

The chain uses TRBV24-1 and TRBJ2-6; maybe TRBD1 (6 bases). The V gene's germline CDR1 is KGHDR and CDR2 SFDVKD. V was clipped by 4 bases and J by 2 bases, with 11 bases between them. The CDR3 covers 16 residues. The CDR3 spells CATSEPAGAGANVLTF. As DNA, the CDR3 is TGTGCCACCAGTGAACCCGCAGGGGCTGGGGCCAACGTCCTGACTTTC.

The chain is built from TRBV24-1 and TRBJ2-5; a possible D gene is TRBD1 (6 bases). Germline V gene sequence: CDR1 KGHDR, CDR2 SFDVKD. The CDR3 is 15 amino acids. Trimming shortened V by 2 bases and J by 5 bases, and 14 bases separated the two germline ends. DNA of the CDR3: TGTGCCACCAGTGATTCCGGGGTGAGGGGGGAGACCCAGTACTTC. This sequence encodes CATSDSGVRGETQYF.

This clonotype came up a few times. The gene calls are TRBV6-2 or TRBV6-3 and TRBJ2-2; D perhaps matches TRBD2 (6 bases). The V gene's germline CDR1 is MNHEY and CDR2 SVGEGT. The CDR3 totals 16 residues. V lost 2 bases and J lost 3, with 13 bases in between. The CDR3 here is CASSYRGGLDTGELFF. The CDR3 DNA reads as TGTGCCAGCAGTTACAGGGGAGGTTTGGACACCGGGGAGCTGTTTTTT.

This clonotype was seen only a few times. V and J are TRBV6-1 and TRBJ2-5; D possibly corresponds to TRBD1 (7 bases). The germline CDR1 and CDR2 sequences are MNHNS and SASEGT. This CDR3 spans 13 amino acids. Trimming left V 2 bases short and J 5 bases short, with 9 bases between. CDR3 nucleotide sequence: TGTGCCAGCAGTGAACCAGGGGGGGAGACCCAGTACTTC. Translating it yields CASSEPGGETQYF.

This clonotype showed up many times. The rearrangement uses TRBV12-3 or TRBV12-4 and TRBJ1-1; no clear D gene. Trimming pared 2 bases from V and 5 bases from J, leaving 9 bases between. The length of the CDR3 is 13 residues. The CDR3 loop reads CASSLFISTEAFF. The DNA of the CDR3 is TGTGCCAGCAGTTTATTTATATCGACTGAAGCTTTCTTT.

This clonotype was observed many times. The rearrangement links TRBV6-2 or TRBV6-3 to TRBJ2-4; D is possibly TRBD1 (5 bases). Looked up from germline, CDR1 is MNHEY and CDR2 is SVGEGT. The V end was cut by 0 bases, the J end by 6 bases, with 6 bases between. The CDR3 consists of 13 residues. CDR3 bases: TGTGCCAGCAGTTACTCAAGGGGAAACATTCAGTACTTC. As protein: CASSYSRGNIQYF.

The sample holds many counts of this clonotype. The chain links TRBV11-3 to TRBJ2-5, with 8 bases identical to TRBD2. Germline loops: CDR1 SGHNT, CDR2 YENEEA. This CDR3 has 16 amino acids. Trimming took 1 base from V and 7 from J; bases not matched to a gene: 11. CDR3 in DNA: TGTGCCAGCAGCTTAGCATTAGCGGGACCCCAGGGGACCCAGTACTTC. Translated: CASSLALAGPQGTQYF.

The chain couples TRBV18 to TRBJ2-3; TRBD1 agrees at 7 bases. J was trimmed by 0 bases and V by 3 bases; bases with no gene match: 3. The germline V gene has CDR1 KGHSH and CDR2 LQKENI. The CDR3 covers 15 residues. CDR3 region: CASSPGGQSTDTQYF. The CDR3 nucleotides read TGTGCCAGCTCACCTGGGGGACAGAGCACAGATACGCAGTATTTT.

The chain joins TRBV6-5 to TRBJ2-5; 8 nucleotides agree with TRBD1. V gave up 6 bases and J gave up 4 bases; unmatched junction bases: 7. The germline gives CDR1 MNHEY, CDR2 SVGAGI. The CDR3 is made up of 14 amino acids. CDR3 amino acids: CASRLQGVSETQYF. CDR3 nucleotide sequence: TGTGCCAGCAGATTACAGGGGGTGTCAGAGACCCAGTACTTC.

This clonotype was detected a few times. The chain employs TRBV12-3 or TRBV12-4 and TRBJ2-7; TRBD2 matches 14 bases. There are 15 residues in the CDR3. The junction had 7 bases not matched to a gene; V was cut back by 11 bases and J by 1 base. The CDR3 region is CACAGTSGRSYEQYF. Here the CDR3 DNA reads TGTGCCTGCGCCGGGACTAGCGGGAGATCCTACGAGCAGTACTTC.

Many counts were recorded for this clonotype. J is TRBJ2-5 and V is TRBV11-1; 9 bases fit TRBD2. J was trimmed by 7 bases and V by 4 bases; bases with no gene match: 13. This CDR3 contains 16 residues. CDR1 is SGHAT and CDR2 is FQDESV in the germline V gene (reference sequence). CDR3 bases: TGTGCCAGCAGCTCCGGGCTAGCGGGATACGGTGGGACCCAGTACTTC. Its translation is CASSSGLAGYGGTQYF.

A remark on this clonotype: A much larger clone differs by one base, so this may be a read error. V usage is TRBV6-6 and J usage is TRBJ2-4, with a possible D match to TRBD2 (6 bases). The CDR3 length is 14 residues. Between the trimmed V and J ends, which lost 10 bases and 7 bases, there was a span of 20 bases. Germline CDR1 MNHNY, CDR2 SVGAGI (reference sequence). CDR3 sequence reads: CATHSAPGGNIQYF. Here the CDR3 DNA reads TGTGCCACCCACTCGGCCCCTGGAGGGAACATTCAGTACTTC.

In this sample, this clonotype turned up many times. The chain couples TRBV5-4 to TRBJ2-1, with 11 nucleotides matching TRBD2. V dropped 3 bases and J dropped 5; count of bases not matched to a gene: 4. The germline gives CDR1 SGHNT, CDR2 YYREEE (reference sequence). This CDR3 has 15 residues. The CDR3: CASSSGTSGNNEQFF. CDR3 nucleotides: TGTGCCAGCAGCTCCGGGACTAGCGGTAACAATGAGCAGTTCTTC.

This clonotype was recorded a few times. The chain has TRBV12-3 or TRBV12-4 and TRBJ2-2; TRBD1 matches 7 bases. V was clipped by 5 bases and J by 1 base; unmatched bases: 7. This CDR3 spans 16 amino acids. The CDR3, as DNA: TGTGCCAGCAGTCCCCGACAGGGATTGAACACCGGGGAGCTGTTTTTT. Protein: CASSPRQGLNTGELFF.

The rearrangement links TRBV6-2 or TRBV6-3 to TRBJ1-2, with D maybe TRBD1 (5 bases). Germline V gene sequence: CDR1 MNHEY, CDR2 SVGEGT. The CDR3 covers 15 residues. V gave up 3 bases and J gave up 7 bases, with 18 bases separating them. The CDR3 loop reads CASSYTGRTQAGYTF. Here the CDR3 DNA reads TGTGCCAGCAGTTATACAGGCAGGACCCAAGCTGGCTACACCTTC.

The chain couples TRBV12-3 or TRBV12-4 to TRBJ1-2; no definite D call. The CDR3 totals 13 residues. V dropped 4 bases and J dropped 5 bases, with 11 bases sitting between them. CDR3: CASSSNPPYGYTF. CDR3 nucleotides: TGTGCCAGCAGTTCCAACCCCCCATATGGCTACACCTTC.

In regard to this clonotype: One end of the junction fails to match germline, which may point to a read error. The CDR3 nucleotides read TGTACCAGCAGCTTAGCGGGAGTTCAGGAGACCCAGTACTTC. This codes for CTSSLAGVQETQYF. The gene calls are TRBV7-9 and TRBJ2-5, with 9 bases fitting TRBD2. Germline CDR1 reads SEHNR; CDR2 reads FQNEAQ (reference sequence). The CDR3 consists of 14 residues.

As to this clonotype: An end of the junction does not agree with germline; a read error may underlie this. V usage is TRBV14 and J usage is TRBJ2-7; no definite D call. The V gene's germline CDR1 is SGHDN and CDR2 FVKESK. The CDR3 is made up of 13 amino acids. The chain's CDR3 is CASSPRYPYEQYF. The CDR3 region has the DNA TGTGCCAGTAGCCCTAGATATCCCTACGAGCAGTACTTC. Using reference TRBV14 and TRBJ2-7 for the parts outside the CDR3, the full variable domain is EAGVTQFPSHSVIEKGQTVTLRCDPISGHDNLYWYRRVMGKEIKFLLHFVKESKQDESGMPNNRFLAERTGGTYSTLKVQPAELEDSGVYFCASSPRYPYEQYFGPGTRLTVT.

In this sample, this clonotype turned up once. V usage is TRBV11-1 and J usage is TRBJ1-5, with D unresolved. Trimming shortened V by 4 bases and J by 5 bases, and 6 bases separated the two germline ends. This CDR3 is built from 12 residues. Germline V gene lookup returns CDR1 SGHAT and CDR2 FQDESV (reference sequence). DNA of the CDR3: TGTGCCAGCAGCTCGAGGGATCAGCCCCAGCATTTT. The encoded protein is CASSSRDQPQHF.

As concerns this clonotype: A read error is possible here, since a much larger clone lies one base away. The CDR3 reads CASNLQGARTEAFF. As DNA, the CDR3 is TGTGCCAGCAATTTACAGGGGGCGCGGACTGAAGCTTTCTTT. The J gene is TRBJ1-1, the V gene TRBV6-6, with 9 bases matching TRBD1. The CDR3 totals 14 residues. The junction had 8 bases not matched to a gene; V was cut back by 7 bases and J by 5 bases. The V gene's germline CDR1 is MNHNY and CDR2 SVGAGI (reference sequence).

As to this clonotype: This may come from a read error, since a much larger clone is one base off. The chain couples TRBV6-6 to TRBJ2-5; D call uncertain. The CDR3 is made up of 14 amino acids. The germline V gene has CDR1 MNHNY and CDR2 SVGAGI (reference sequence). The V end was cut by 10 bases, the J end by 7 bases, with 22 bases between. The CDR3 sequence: CANSDTAPRGTQYF. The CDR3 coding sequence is TGTGCCAACAGCGACACGGCACCCCGTGGGACCCAGTACTTC.